These T cell receptor beta chains were read from a single sample in a study of T cells in Graves' hyperthyroidism and ophthalmopathy. TCRdb itself ran the multiplex PCR reads through MiXCR, one entry per CDR3 protein. Counted here are about 420,000 distinct CDR3 sequences, approximately 13% occurring once; the ten biggest clones make up 5% to 6%. The sequenced sample consisted of blood. These receptors all come from a woman under 30 with Graves' hyperthyroidism. Both conserved end residues are part of each CDR3. The order of the fields is clone size, V gene, J gene, D gene, CDR3 protein, CDR3 DNA. The D gene is left open where the match is weak. Where a row states a size, it is once, few, many or the class of an expanded clone; other rows omit it.

many,TRBV7-3,TRBJ2-1,TRBD1,CASSLNRQGSEQFF,TGTGCCAGCAGCTTAAACCGACAGGGTTCTGAGCAGTTCTTC
few,TRBV2,TRBJ1-1,.,CASTVLGGAAEAFF,TGTGCCAGCACCGTCTTGGGGGGCGCAGCTGAAGCTTTCTTT
once,TRBV7-2,TRBJ2-3,TRBD2,CASSLAQLAGGRGTDTQYF,TGTGCCAGCAGCTTAGCGCAACTAGCGGGAGGGCGGGGCACAGATACGCAGTATTTT
.,TRBV4-1,TRBJ2-5,TRBD1,CASSQVGGQGEETQYF,TGCGCCAGCAGCCAAGTAGGAGGACAGGGCGAAGAGACCCAGTACTTC
.,TRBV29-1,TRBJ2-3,.,CSVERPRAGSIDTQYF,TGCAGCGTTGAAAGGCCGCGTGCAGGGAGTATAGATACGCAGTATTTT
many,TRBV28,TRBJ1-1,.,CASRTANTEAFF,TGTGCCAGCAGGACAGCGAACACTGAAGCTTTCTTT
many,TRBV6-1,TRBJ2-7,.,CASSSGLATYEQYF,TGTGCCAGCAGTTCGGGACTTGCAACCTACGAGCAGTACTTC
.,TRBV7-3,TRBJ2-5,.,CASSLTIEETQYF,TGTGCCAGCAGCTTAACCATAGAAGAGACCCAGTACTTC
many,TRBV5-6,TRBJ2-3,.,CASSQRGPTTDTQYF,TGTGCCAGCAGCCAACGCGGACCGACCACAGATACGCAGTATTTT
.,TRBV6-2/TRBV6-3,TRBJ2-7,.,CASGIKEEVYEQYF,TGTGCCAGCGGAATTAAGGAGGAGGTCTACGAGCAGTACTTC
many,TRBV12-3/TRBV12-4,TRBJ2-5,.,CASSRGGNYQETQYF,TGTGCCAGCAGTAGGGGGGGGAACTACCAAGAGACCCAGTACTTC
many,TRBV15,TRBJ2-5,.,CATSRDTLQRETQYF,TGTGCCACCAGCAGAGATACCTTGCAGCGAGAGACCCAGTACTTC
.,TRBV20-1,TRBJ1-1,.,CSAGRKNTEAFF,TGCAGTGCTGGTCGCAAAAACACTGAAGCTTTCTTT
many,TRBV28,TRBJ2-7,.,CASSSPTGEKGYEQYF,TGTGCCAGCAGTTCTCCTACGGGGGAGAAGGGTTACGAGCAGTACTTC
many,TRBV7-8,TRBJ2-1,.,CASSRKETAYNEQFF,TGTGCCAGCAGCCGCAAAGAGACAGCTTACAATGAGCAGTTCTTC
many,TRBV29-1,TRBJ1-1,.,CSVGPGLNTEAFF,TGCAGCGTTGGTCCAGGGCTGAACACTGAAGCTTTCTTT
many,TRBV30,TRBJ1-5,.,CAWSGDGISNQPQHF,TGTGCCTGGAGTGGGGACGGCATTAGCAATCAGCCCCAGCATTTT
many,TRBV7-9,TRBJ2-1,TRBD2,CASSLVAAGGDNEQFF,TGTGCCAGCAGCTTAGTGGCTGCGGGAGGGGACAATGAGCAGTTCTTC
many,TRBV28,TRBJ2-5,.,CASSLPRGRETQYF,TGTGCCAGCAGTTTACCCCGCGGACGAGAGACCCAGTACTTC
many,TRBV7-2,TRBJ1-2,TRBD1,CASSPGGQGYGYTF,TGTGCCAGCAGCCCAGGGGGACAGGGCTATGGCTACACCTTC
many,TRBV6-1,TRBJ1-2,.,CASSDTTDYGYTF,TGTGCCAGCAGTGACACGACGGACTATGGCTACACCTTC
many,TRBV12-3/TRBV12-4,TRBJ2-7,.,CASSQQGAPYEQYF,TGTGCCAGCAGCCAACAGGGAGCCCCCTACGAGCAGTACTTC
many,TRBV20-1,TRBJ2-1,TRBD2,CSALAGDYNEQFF,TGCAGTGCTCTAGCGGGAGACTACAATGAGCAGTTCTTC
few,TRBV7-9,TRBJ1-2,TRBD1,CASSSGTGGDGYTF,TGTGCCAGCAGCTCCGGGACAGGGGGCGATGGCTACACCTTC
.,TRBV7-8,TRBJ2-6,.,CASSRLGQGLSSGANVLTF,TGTGCCAGCAGCCGTCTAGGACAGGGACTAAGCTCTGGGGCCAACGTCCTGACTTTC
.,TRBV10-1,TRBJ2-1,.,CASSTPPYNEQFF,TGCGCCAGCAGTACACCCCCCTACAATGAGCAGTTCTTC
many,TRBV18,TRBJ1-4,.,CASSPGLGEKLFF,TGTGCCAGCTCACCGGGACTCGGAGAAAAACTGTTTTTT
few,TRBV27,TRBJ1-1,.,CASSALRLNTEAFF,TGTGCCAGCAGCGCACTCAGGTTGAACACTGAAGCTTTCTTT
many,TRBV2,TRBJ1-2,TRBD1,CASRGQVNYGYTF,TGTGCCAGCAGAGGACAGGTCAACTATGGCTACACCTTC
few,TRBV7-9,TRBJ1-5,.,CASSGEAGGGNQPQHF,TGTGCCAGCAGCGGGGAGGCGGGAGGGGGTAATCAGCCCCAGCATTTT
many,TRBV18,TRBJ1-1,.,CASSTVGANTEAFF,TGTGCCAGCTCGACGGTAGGGGCGAACACTGAAGCTTTCTTT
many,TRBV27,TRBJ2-1,TRBD2,CASSFFEAGDYNEQFF,TGTGCCAGCAGTTTCTTTGAAGCGGGAGACTACAATGAGCAGTTCTTC
.,TRBV28,TRBJ2-1,.,CASSLSDRTYNEQFF,TGTGCCAGCAGTTTATCTGACAGGACCTACAATGAGCAGTTCTTC
many,TRBV28,TRBJ2-7,.,CASIPSAGAYEQYF,TGTGCCAGCATCCCCTCCGCCGGTGCCTACGAGCAGTACTTC
many,TRBV12-3/TRBV12-4,TRBJ1-1,.,CASSLKGGNTEAFF,TGTGCCAGCAGTTTAAAAGGGGGGAACACTGAAGCTTTCTTT
many,TRBV2,TRBJ1-1,.,CASSRQAAMNTEAFF,TGTGCCAGCAGCCGACAAGCAGCTATGAACACTGAAGCTTTCTTT
.,TRBV14,TRBJ2-7,.,CASSQDVSYEQYF,TGTGCCAGCAGCCAAGACGTTTCCTACGAGCAGTACTTC
many,TRBV29-1,TRBJ1-2,.,CSAAGGLYGYTF,TGCAGCGCCGCCGGAGGGTTATATGGCTACACCTTC
many,TRBV2,TRBJ2-1,.,CASSVASSYNEQFF,TGTGCCAGCAGTGTAGCGAGCTCCTACAATGAGCAGTTCTTC
.,TRBV5-1,TRBJ1-4,.,CASSKDLNEKLFF,TGCGCCAGCAGCAAGGACCTAAATGAAAAACTGTTTTTT
few,TRBV27,TRBJ2-7,TRBD1,CASSRTGGGYYEQYF,TGTGCCAGCAGCCGGACAGGGGGTGGCTACTACGAGCAGTACTTC
many,TRBV5-1,TRBJ2-2,.,CASIEGNTGELFF,TGCGCCAGTATTGAGGGAAACACCGGGGAGCTGTTTTTT
many,TRBV20-1,TRBJ1-2,.,CSATRGGGDYGYTF,TGCAGTGCTACGCGCGGGGGGGGGGACTATGGCTACACCTTC
.,TRBV19,TRBJ2-2,.,CASSITEGGANTGELFF,TGTGCCAGTAGTATTACAGAAGGGGGAGCGAACACCGGGGAGCTGTTTTTT
.,TRBV7-6,TRBJ2-5,.,CASRLGARGFAETQYF,TGTGCCAGCAGGTTGGGGGCTCGGGGATTTGCAGAGACCCAGTACTTC
.,TRBV25-1,TRBJ2-7,TRBD2,CASSDGTSGRAEQYF,TGTGCCAGCAGTGACGGGACTAGCGGGAGGGCCGAGCAGTACTTC